The clone carrying this TCR beta chain was seen a few times. Per the germline V gene, CDR1 is LNHDA and CDR2 is SQIVND (reference sequence). V lost 5 bases and J lost 4; bases outside the gene matches: 14. The CDR3 totals 18 residues. These data originate in a study of blood T cell repertoires in COVID-19. Background on the study: COVID-19 samples collected from the United States, Italy and Spain covered acute and convalescent phases. Sources were T cells, B-cell-depleted T cells, or PBMCs; the material itself was cDNA or gDNA.

How the authors handled the data: Reference gene primers were amplified, and this amplification served to estimate nucleated cell counts. Using immunoSEQ multiplex PCR, the repertoire was profiled, and TCRdb retains in-frame clones only, with some absent. The V and J calls and clone size were taken over from that table, and D and trimming were inferred from the DNA. The profile shows fewer than 40,000 clones, 70% to 80% of them singletons. The receptor was isolated from a man aged 65 to 79 with acute or convalescent COVID-19. The specimen sequenced was peripheral blood. The chain uses TRBV19 and TRBJ2-1; TRBD2 matches at 10 bases. DNA for the CDR3: TGTGCCAGTAGTTCCCGACCCAGCGGGAGGGCCCGATACAATGAGCAGTTCTTC. This sequence encodes CASSSRPSGRARYNEQFF. Full variable domain (remainder filled in from reference TRBV19 and TRBJ2-1): DGGITQSPKYLFRKEGQNVTLSCEQNLNHDAMYWYRQDPGQGLRLIYYSQIVNDFQKGDIAEGYSVSREKKESFPLTVTSAQKNPTAFYLCASSSRPSGRARYNEQFFGPGTRLTVL.